These 16 T cell receptor beta chains were sequenced from one sample in a study of graft-versus-host responses after intestinal transplantation (dated by TCRdb to the early 2020s). The sample's time point label, decoded: cells obtained before transplantation from donor or recipient. These receptors are not linked to any known antigen. Receptor libraries were prepared by the immunoSEQ multiplex PCR assay. In its TCRdb copy, this immuneACCESS table keeps in-frame sequences only and misses some clones. Where compared with another copy, unresolved V genes explain less than half of these, and the others have no known cause. This sample gives some 130,000 clones in total; roughly 96% of them show up just once. More than 2.5% of the sample lies in the top ten. The sample in question was unstimulated CD8+ T cells sorted from spleen or lymph node cells, obtained before intestinal transplant. Receptors originate from a human donor who received an intestinal transplant.

The chain carries TRBV28 and TRBJ2-5, with 8 bases identical to TRBD2. CDR3 size: 15 residues. With V trimmed by 10 bases and J by 9 bases, 19 bases remained unmatched. Looked up from germline, CDR1 is MDHEN and CDR2 is SYDVKM. This CDR3 reads CATGRGGGRFVAQYF. CDR3 DNA sequence: TGTGCCACCGGGAGGGGCGGGGGCCGTTTTGTGGCCCAGTACTTC.

The CDR3 nucleotides read TGTGCCAGCAGCGTAGAGGCCTCGGCTAGCGGGATCAACGAGCAGTACTTC. Protein: CASSVEASASGINEQYF. V usage is TRBV9 and J usage is TRBJ2-7; 9 nucleotides align to TRBD2. Trimming at V came to 0 bases and at J to 5 bases, leaving 12 bases not matched to a gene. Germline V gene lookup returns CDR1 SGDLS and CDR2 YYNGEE. CDR3 length: 17 residues.

The chain carries TRBV10-3 and TRBJ2-5; D possibly corresponds to TRBD1 (5 bases). The DNA end lines up better with TRBJ2-7; the J call may be wrong. Germline V gives CDR1 ENHRY, CDR2 SYGVKD. This CDR3 spans 14 amino acids. CDR3 sequence: CAISEAGKVYEQYF. DNA of the CDR3: TGTGCCATCAGTGAAGCAGGGAAAGTCTACGAGCAGTACTTC.

V is TRBV30 and J is TRBJ2-7; D not certain. The V gene lost 5 bases and the J gene lost 0 bases, with 11 bases spanning the gap. Looked up from germline, CDR1 is GTSNPN and CDR2 is SVGIG (reference sequence). The CDR3 consists of 13 residues. CDR3 sequence: CAWSPGSSYEQYF. The CDR3, as DNA: TGTGCCTGGTCCCCTGGCAGCTCCTACGAGCAGTACTTC.

This chain joins TRBV2 and TRBJ1-2, with 9 bases matching TRBD1. Germline lookup yields CDR1 SNHLY and CDR2 FYNNEI. The CDR3 consists of 16 residues. V lost 5 bases and J lost 1; bases outside the gene matches: 8. The CDR3 bases are TGTGCCAGCAGTTCCCCCGGGACAGGGAGTAACTATGGCTACACCTTC. Translated, it gives CASSSPGTGSNYGYTF.

V usage is TRBV2 and J usage is TRBJ2-7, with unresolved D. This CDR3 region has 10 residues. V lost 4 bases and J lost 6, with 4 bases in between. Germline V gene sequence: CDR1 SNHLY, CDR2 FYNNEI. CDR3 residues: CASSVSEQYF. CDR3 sequence (DNA): TGTGCCAGCAGTGTTAGCGAGCAGTACTTC.

The chain recombines TRBV7-2 with TRBJ2-5; perhaps TRBD1 as D (6 bases). The V and J ends lost 3 bases and 1 base respectively, with 9 bases between them. This CDR3 spans 14 amino acids. CDR1 and CDR2 from the germline V gene are SGHTA and FQGNSA. The chain's CDR3 is CASSFRGTQETQYF. For the CDR3, the DNA is TGTGCCAGCAGCTTTAGGGGGACCCAAGAGACCCAGTACTTC.

The chain is built from TRBV9 and TRBJ2-7, with D perhaps being TRBD1 or TRBD2 (6 bases each). The germline CDR1 and CDR2 sequences are SGDLS and YYNGEE. This CDR3 is 15 amino acids long. Trimming cost V 5 bases and J 4 bases, with 19 bases left between them. The CDR3 region is CASSTTSGQGYEQYF. CDR3 sequence (DNA): TGTGCCAGCAGTACCACGAGCGGGCAGGGGTACGAGCAGTACTTC.

This sequence joins TRBV4-2 and TRBJ2-7; the match to TRBD1 covers 9 bases. Trimming removed 4 bases from V and 3 bases from J; junction bases left unmatched: 7. This CDR3 comprises 15 residues. CDR1 and CDR2 (germline): LGHNA, YNFKEQ. The CDR3 DNA sequence: TGTGCCAGCAGCCCCCAACAGGGGGCGAGCTACGAGCAGTACTTC. It specifies CASSPQQGASYEQYF.

The chain joins TRBV7-9 to TRBJ1-5; TRBD1 aligns across 12 bases. CDR1 SEHNR and CDR2 FQNEAQ come from the germline V gene (reference sequence). J lost 2 bases, V lost 9 bases, and 5 bases had no gene match. The CDR3 runs to 15 residues. CDR3 region: CARGQGAWGNQPQHF. The CDR3 DNA reads as TGTGCCAGGGGACAGGGGGCTTGGGGCAATCAGCCCCAGCATTTT.

The rearrangement uses TRBV27 and TRBJ1-5; unclear D gene. Trimming shortened V by 5 bases and J by 3 bases, and 14 bases separated the two germline ends. CDR1 is MNHEY, CDR2 SMNVEV, per germline (reference sequence). There are 15 residues in the CDR3. CDR3 loop: CASSPEGMNNQPQHF. In DNA, the CDR3 is TGTGCCAGCAGTCCAGAGGGTATGAACAATCAGCCCCAGCATTTT.

The chain links TRBV6-1 to TRBJ2-4, with TRBD1 matching over 8 bases. The CDR3 runs to 16 residues. Per the germline V gene, CDR1 is MNHNS and CDR2 is SASEGT. The V and J ends lost 2 bases and 0 bases, in that order; junction bases with no gene match: 3. Here the CDR3 DNA reads TGTGCCAGCAGTGAATGGACAGGGAGAGCCAAAAACATTCAGTACTTC. Its protein is CASSEWTGRAKNIQYF.

CDR3 loop: CASSLWPNTEAFF. DNA of the CDR3: TGTGCCAGCAGTTTATGGCCGAACACTGAAGCTTTCTTT. The chain combines TRBV27 with TRBJ1-1; unclear D gene. The V gene's germline CDR1 is MNHEY and CDR2 SMNVEV (reference sequence). Trimming removed 1 base from V and 1 base from J, with 4 bases in between. The length of the CDR3 is 13 residues.

The chain couples TRBV7-9 to TRBJ2-7; tentatively, D is TRBD1 or TRBD2 (5 bases each). The CDR3 is made up of 13 amino acids. Germline V lookup: CDR1 SEHNR, CDR2 FQNEAQ (reference sequence). V lost 3 bases and J lost 1, with 7 bases in between. Here the CDR3 DNA reads TGTGCCAGCAGCTTCGGGGCTTCCTACGAGCAGTACTTC. This gives the protein CASSFGASYEQYF.

V gene TRBV7-9 combines with J gene TRBJ1-3; a weak D match, TRBD1 (5 bases). The CDR3 is made up of 15 amino acids. The V gene's germline CDR1 is SEHNR and CDR2 FQNEAQ (reference sequence). V was trimmed by 4 bases and J by 0 bases, leaving 10 bases between them. The CDR3 here is CASSWGSHSGNTIYF. The CDR3 DNA sequence: TGTGCCAGCAGCTGGGGGTCCCACTCTGGAAACACCATATATTTT. Together with reference TRBV7-9 and TRBJ1-3, the CDR3 gives the full variable domain: DTGVSQNPRHKITKRGQNVTFRCDPISEHNRLYWYRQTLGQGPEFLTYFQNEAQLEKSRLLSDRFSAERPKGSFSTLEIQRTEQGDSAMYLCASSWGSHSGNTIYFGEGSWLTVV.

Remarks on this clone: Compared with germline, one end of the junction differs, possibly owing to a read error. In the same sample, other DNA sequences code for this CDR3. The CDR3 loop reads CASSLGRREDYEQYF. The CDR3 coding sequence is TGTGCCAGCAGCTTGGGCAGGCGAGAGGACTACGAACAGTACTTC. This chain connects TRBV7-3 to TRBJ2-7; tentatively, D is TRBD2 (6 bases). The CDR3 has 15 residues. Germline CDR1 reads SGHTA; CDR2 reads FQGTGA.